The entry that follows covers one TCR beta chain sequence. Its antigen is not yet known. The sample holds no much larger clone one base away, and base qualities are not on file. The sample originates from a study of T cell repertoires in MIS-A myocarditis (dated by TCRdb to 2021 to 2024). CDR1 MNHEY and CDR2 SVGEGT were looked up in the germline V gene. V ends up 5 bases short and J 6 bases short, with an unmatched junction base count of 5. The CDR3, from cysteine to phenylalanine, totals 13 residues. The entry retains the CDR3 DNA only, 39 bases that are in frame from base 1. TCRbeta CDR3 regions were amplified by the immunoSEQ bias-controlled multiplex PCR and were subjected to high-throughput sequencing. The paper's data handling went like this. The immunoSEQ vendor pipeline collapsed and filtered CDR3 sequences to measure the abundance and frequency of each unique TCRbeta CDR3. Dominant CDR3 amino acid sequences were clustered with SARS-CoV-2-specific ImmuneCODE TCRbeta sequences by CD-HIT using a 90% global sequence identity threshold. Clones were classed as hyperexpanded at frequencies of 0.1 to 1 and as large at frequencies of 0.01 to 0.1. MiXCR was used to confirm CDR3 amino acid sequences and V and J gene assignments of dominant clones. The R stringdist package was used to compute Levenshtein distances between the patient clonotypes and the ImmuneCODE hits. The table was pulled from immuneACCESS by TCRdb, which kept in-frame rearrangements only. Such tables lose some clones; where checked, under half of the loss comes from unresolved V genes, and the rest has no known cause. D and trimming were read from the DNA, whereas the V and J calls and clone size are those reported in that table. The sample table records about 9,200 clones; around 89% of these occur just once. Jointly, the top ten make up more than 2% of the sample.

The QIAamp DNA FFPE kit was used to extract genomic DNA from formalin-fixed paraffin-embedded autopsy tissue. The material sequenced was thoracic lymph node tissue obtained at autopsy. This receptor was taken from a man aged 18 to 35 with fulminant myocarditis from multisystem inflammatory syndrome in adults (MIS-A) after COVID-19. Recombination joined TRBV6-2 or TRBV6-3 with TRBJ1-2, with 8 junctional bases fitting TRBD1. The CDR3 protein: CASSRTGQDGYTF. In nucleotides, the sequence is TGTGCCAGCAGTCGGACAGGGCAGGATGGCTACACCTTC.